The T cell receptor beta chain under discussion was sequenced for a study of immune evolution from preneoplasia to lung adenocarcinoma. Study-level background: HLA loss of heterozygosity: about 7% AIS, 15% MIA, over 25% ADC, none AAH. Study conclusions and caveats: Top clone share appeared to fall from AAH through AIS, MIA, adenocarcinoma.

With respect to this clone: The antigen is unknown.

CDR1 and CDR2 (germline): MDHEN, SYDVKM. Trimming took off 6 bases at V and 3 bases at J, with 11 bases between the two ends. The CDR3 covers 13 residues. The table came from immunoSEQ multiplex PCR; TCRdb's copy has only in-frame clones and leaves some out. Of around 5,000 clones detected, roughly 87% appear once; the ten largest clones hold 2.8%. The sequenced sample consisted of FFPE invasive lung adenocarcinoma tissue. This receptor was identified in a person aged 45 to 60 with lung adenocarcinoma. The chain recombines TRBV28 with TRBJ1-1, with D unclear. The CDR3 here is CASSLGLYTEAFF. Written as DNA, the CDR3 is TGTGCCAGCAGCCTGGGCTTGTACACTGAAGCTTTCTTT.